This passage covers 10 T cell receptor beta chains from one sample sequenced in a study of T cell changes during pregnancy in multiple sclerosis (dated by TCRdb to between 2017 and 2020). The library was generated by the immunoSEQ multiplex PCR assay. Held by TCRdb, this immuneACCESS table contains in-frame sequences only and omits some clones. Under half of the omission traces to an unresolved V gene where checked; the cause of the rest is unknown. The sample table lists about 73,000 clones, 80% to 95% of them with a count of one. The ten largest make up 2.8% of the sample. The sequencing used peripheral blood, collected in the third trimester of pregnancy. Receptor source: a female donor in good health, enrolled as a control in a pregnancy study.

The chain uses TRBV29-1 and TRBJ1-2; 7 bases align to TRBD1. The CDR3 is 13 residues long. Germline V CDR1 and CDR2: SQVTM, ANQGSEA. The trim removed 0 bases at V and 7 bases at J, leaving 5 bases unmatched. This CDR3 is CSVEDAAGGGYTF. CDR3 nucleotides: TGCAGCGTTGAAGATGCGGCAGGGGGTGGCTACACCTTC. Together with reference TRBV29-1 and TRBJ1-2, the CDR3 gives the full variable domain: SAVISQKPSRDICQRGTSLTIQCQVDSQVTMMFWYRQQPGQSLTLIATANQGSEATYESGFVIDKFPISRPNLTFSTLTVSNMSPEDSSIYLCSVEDAAGGGYTFGSGTRLTVV.

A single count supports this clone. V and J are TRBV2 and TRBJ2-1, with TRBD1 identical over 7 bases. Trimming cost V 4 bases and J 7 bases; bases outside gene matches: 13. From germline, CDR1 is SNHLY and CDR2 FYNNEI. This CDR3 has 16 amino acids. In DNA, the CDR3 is TGTGCCAGCAGTGGGACCAGGGACAGAGCTGGGAATGAGCAGTTCTTC. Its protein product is CASSGTRDRAGNEQFF.

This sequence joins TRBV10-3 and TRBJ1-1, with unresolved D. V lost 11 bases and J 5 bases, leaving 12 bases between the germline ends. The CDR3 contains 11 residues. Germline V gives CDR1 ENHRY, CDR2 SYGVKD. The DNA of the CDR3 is TGTGCCGCCAGCTCAGGAACTGAAGCTTTCTTT. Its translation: CAASSGTEAFF.

The CDR3 region is CASSRGTSSYEQYF. CDR3 bases: TGTGCCAGCAGCAGGGGGACATCGTCCTACGAGCAGTACTTC. The chain carries TRBV27 and TRBJ2-7; 7 nucleotides match TRBD1. CDR1 is MNHEY and CDR2 is SMNVEV in the germline V gene (reference sequence). V was clipped by 6 bases and J by 1 base; unmatched bases: 6. The CDR3 has 14 residues.

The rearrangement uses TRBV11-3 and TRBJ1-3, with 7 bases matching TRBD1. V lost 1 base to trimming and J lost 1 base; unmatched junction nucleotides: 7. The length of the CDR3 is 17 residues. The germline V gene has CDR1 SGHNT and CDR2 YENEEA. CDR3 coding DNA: TGTGCCAGCAGCTTAGGAGGGACAGTACGATCTGGAAACACCATATATTTT. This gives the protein CASSLGGTVRSGNTIYF.

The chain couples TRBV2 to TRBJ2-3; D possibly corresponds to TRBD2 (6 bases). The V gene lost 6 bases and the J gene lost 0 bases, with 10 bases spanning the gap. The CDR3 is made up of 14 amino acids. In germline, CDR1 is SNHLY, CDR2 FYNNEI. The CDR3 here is CASSPSGSTDTQYF. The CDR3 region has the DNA TGTGCCAGCAGCCCCAGCGGGAGCACAGATACGCAGTATTTT. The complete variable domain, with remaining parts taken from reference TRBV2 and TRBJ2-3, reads EPEVTQTPSHQVTQMGQEVILRCVPISNHLYFYWYRQILGQKVEFLVSFYNNEISEKSEIFDDQFSVERPDGSNFTLKIRSTKLEDSAMYFCASSPSGSTDTQYFGPGTRLTVL.

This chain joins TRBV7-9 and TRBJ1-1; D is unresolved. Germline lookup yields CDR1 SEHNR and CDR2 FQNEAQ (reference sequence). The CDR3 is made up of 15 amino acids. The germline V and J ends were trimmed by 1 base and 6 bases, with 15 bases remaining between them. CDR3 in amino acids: CASSLGGGSLPEAFF. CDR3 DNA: TGTGCCAGCAGCTTAGGGGGAGGGTCCCTACCTGAAGCTTTCTTT.

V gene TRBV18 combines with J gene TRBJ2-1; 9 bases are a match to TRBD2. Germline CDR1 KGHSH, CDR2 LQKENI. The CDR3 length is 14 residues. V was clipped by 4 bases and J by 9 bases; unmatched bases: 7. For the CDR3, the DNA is TGTGCCAGCTCACTCCTGGCGGGGGGGCCTGAGCAGTTCTTC. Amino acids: CASSLLAGGPEQFF. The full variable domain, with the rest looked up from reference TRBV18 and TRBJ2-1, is NAGVMQNPRHLVRRRGQEARLRCSPMKGHSHVYWYRQLPEEGLKFMVYLQKENIIDESGMPKERFSAEFPKEGPSILRIQQVVRGDSAAYFCASSLLAGGPEQFFGPGTRLTVL.

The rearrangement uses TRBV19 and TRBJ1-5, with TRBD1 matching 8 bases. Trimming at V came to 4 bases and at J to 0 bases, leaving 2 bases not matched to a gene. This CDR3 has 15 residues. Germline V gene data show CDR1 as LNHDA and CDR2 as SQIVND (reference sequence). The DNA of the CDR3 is TGTGCCAGTAGTAACAGGGGGTATAGCAATCAGCCCCAGCATTTT. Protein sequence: CASSNRGYSNQPQHF. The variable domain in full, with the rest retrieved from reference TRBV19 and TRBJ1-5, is DGGITQSPKYLFRKEGQNVTLSCEQNLNHDAMYWYRQDPGQGLRLIYYSQIVNDFQKGDIAEGYSVSREKKESFPLTVTSAQKNPTAFYLCASSNRGYSNQPQHFGDGTRLSIL.

The CDR3 region is CASSDPGQGLDGNTIYF. The DNA of the CDR3 is TGTGCCAGCAGTGACCCGGGACAGGGTCTCGATGGAAACACCATATATTTT. This chain connects TRBV2 to TRBJ1-3; TRBD1 aligns across 9 bases. The junction had 9 bases not matched to a gene; V was cut back by 3 bases and J by 3 bases. Looked up from germline, CDR1 is SNHLY and CDR2 is FYNNEI. This CDR3 comprises 17 residues.